This TCR beta chain derives from a study of blood T cell repertoires in COVID-19. At the level of the study: Some COVID-19 samples were acute and others convalescent; all came from the United States, Italy and Spain.

Repertoires were generated with immunoSEQ multiplex PCR, while TCRdb's copy carries only in-frame clones and drops some. The data show some 200,000 clones, with less than 90% seen just once and around 2.7% held by the top ten. The CDR3 contains 12 residues. Trimming stripped 8 bases from V and 4 bases from J, with 8 bases between. CDR1 is SNHLY, CDR2 FYNNEI, per germline. Participants' reported clinical history set cohort assignment. Sequenced: PBMCs or T cells enriched from blood (not recorded which). This receptor was taken from a woman in her 30s who had recovered from COVID-19. The V call is TRBV2, the J call TRBJ1-4; D may be TRBD1 (5 bases). In DNA, the CDR3 is TGTGCCAGCCACAGGAGTAATGAAAAACTGTTTTTT. Translating gives CASHRSNEKLFF. Drawing the rest from reference TRBV2 and TRBJ1-4, the complete variable domain is EPEVTQTPSHQVTQMGQEVILRCVPISNHLYFYWYRQILGQKVEFLVSFYNNEISEKSEIFDDQFSVERPDGSNFTLKIRSTKLEDSAMYFCASHRSNEKLFFGSGTQLSVL.